This T cell receptor beta chain was captured by sequencing in a study of cytotoxic CD8 clonotypes in ibrutinib-treated CLL. For the study at large: The cohort had 11 relapsed/refractory and over 14 treatment-naive patients, some 17 IGHV unmutated. Study-wide results and caveats: Baseline clonality, above age-matched healthy donor levels, tracked circulating CD8+ T-cell counts. Clonality went higher at ibrutinib response and then dropped back toward baseline at progression.

Trimming at V came to 2 bases and at J to 5 bases, leaving 9 bases not matched to a gene. From germline, CDR1 is KGHSH and CDR2 LQKENI. This CDR3 contains 16 residues. Depth targeted 1 in 200,000 to 1 in 1 million T cells, averaging about 9.2x coverage per clonotype. Clones were sequenced by immunoSEQ multiplex PCR, and TCRdb holds only the in-frame ones, with some missing. The sample records approximately 60,000 clones, roughly 50% being singletons. This clone was seen just once. The antigen is not known. The sequence was obtained from a human donor with chronic lymphocytic leukemia. The sequencing used PBMCs, collected after 24 months of ibrutinib treatment. This chain links TRBV18 with TRBJ2-5; 9 bases map to TRBD2. The CDR3, as DNA: TGTGCCAGCTCACCAAGGACAGCGGGGGGTGATGAGACCCAGTACTTC. Amino acid sequence: CASSPRTAGGDETQYF.